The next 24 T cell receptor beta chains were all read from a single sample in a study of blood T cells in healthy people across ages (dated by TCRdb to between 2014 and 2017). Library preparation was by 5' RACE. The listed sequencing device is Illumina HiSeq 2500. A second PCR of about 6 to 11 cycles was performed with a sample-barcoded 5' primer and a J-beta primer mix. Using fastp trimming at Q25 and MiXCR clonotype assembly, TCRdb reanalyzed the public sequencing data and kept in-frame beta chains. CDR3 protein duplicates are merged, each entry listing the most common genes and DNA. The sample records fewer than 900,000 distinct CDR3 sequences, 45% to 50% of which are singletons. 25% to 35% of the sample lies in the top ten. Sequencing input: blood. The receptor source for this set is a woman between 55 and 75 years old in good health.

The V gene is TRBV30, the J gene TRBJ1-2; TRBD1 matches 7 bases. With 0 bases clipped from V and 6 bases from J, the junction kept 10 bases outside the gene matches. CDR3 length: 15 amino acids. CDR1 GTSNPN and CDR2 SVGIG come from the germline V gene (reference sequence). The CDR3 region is CAWSVRSTGSNGYTF. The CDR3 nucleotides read TGTGCCTGGAGTGTACGGTCGACAGGGTCAAATGGCTACACCTTC.

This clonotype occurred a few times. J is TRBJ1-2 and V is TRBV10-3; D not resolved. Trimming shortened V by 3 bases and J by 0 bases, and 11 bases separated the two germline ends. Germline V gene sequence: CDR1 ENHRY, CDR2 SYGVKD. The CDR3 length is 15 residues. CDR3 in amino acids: CAISDFVSSNYGYTF. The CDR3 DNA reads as TGTGCCATCAGTGATTTTGTCAGTTCTAACTATGGCTACACCTTC.

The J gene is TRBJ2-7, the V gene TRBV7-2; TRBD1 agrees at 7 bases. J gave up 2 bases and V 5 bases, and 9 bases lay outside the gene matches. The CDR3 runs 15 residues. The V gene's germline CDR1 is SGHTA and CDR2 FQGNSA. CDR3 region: CASSTTGVQAYEQYF. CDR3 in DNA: TGTGCCAGCAGCACCACAGGGGTTCAGGCCTACGAGCAGTACTTC.

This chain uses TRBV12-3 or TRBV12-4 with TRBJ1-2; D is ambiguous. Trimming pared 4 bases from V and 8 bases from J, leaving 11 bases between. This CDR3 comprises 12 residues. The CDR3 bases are TGTGCCAGCAGTTCCTTCGGCAGCGGCTACACCTTC. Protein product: CASSSFGSGYTF.

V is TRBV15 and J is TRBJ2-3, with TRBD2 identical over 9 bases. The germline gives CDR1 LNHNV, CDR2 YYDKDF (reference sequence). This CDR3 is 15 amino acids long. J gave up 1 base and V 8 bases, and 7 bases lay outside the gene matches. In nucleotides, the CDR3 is TGTGCCACCTCCAGGTCTAGCGGGGGCACAGATACGCAGTATTTT. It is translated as CATSRSSGGTDTQYF.

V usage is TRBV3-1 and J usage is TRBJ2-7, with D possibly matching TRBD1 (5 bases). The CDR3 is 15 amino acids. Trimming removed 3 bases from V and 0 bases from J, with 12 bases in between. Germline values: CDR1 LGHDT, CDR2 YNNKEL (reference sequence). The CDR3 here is CASSHPTVNSYEQYF. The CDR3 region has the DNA TGTGCCAGCAGCCACCCGACAGTTAACTCCTACGAGCAGTACTTC.

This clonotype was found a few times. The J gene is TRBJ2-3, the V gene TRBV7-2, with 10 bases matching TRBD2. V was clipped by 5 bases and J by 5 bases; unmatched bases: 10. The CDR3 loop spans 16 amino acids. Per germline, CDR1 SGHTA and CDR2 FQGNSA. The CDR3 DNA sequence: TGTGCCAGCAGCGACCGGCTAGCGGGAGTTATAGATACGCAGTATTTT. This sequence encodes CASSDRLAGVIDTQYF. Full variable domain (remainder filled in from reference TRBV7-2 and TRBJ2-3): GAGVSQSPSNKVTEKGKDVELRCDPISGHTALYWYRQSLGQGLEFLIYFQGNSAPDKSGLPSDRFSAERTGGSVSTLTIQRTQQEDSAVYLCASSDRLAGVIDTQYFGPGTRLTVL.

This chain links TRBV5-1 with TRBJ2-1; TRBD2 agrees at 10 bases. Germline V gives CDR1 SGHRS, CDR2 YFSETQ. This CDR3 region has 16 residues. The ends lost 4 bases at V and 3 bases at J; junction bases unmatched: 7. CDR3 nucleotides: TGCGCCAGCAGCATTGGACTAGCGGAAGTCTACAATGAGCAGTTCTTC. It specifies CASSIGLAEVYNEQFF.

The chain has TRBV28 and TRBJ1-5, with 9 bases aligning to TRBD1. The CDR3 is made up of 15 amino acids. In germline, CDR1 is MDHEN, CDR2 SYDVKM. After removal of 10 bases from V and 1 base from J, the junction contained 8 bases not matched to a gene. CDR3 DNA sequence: TGTGCCACCTCCGGGACAGGGTTCAGCAATCAGCCCCAGCATTTT. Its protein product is CATSGTGFSNQPQHF.

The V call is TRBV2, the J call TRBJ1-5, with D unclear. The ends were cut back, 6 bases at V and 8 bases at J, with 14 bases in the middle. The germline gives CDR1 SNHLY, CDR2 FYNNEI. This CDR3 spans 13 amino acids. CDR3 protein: CASSPPSGEPQHF. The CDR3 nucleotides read TGTGCCAGCAGCCCCCCGAGTGGGGAGCCCCAGCATTTT.

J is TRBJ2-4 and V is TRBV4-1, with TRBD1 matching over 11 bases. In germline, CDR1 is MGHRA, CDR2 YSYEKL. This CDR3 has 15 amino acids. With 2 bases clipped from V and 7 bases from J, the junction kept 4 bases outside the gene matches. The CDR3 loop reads CASSQHGTGGNIQYF. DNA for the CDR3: TGCGCCAGCAGCCAACACGGGACAGGGGGTAACATTCAGTACTTC.

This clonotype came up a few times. The CDR3 sequence: CASRAGGNEQYF. Written as DNA, the CDR3 is TGCGCCAGCAGGGCCGGGGGCAATGAGCAGTACTTC. This chain uses TRBV5-1 with TRBJ2-5; tentatively, D is TRBD1 or TRBD2 (6 bases each). The CDR3 totals 12 residues. V lost 5 bases, J lost 11 bases, and 16 bases lay in between. Germline V gene data show CDR1 as SGHRS and CDR2 as YFSETQ.

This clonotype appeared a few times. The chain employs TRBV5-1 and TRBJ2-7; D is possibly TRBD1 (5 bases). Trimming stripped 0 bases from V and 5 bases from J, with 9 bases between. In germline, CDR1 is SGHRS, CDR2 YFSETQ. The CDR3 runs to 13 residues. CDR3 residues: CASSLDQGDEQYF. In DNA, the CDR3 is TGCGCCAGCAGCTTGGACCAGGGCGACGAGCAGTACTTC.

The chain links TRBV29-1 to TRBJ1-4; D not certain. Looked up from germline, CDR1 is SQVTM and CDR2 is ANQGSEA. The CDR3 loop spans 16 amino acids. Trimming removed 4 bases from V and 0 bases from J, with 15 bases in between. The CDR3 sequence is CSVVRTVDATNEKLFF. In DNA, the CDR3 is TGCAGCGTTGTGAGGACGGTCGATGCAACTAATGAAAAACTGTTTTTT.

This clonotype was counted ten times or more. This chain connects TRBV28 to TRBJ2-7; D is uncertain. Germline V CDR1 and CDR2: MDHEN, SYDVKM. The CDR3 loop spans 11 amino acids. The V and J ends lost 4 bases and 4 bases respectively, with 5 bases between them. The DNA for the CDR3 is TGTGCCAGCAGTTCCCTTTACGAGCAGTACTTC. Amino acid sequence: CASSSLYEQYF.

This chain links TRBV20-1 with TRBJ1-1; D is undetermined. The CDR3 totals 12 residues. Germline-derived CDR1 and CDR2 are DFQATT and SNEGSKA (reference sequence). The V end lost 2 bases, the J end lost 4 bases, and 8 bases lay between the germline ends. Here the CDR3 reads CSARRWGTEAFF. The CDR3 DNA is TGCAGTGCTAGAAGGTGGGGCACTGAAGCTTTCTTT.

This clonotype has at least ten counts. The CDR3 region has the DNA TGTGCCACCAGCAGTGGACTAGCGGGAGATACGCAGTATTTT. This encodes CATSSGLAGDTQYF. The chain joins TRBV15 to TRBJ2-3; 11 bases are a match to TRBD2. This CDR3 spans 14 amino acids. Germline CDR1 and CDR2: LNHNV and YYDKDF (reference sequence). J lost 5 bases, V lost 3 bases, and 1 base had no gene match.

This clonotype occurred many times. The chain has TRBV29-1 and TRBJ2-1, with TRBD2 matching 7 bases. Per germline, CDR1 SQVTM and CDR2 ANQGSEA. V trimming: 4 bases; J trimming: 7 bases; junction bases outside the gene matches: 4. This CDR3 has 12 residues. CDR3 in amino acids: CSVGTSVNEQFF. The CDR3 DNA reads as TGCAGCGTTGGGACTAGTGTTAATGAGCAGTTCTTC.

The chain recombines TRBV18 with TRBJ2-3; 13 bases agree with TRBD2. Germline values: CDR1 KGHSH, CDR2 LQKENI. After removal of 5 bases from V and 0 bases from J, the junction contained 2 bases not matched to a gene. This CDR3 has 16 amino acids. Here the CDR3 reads CASSRTSGSSTDTQYF. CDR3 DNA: TGTGCCAGCTCAAGGACTAGCGGGAGTAGCACAGATACGCAGTATTTT.

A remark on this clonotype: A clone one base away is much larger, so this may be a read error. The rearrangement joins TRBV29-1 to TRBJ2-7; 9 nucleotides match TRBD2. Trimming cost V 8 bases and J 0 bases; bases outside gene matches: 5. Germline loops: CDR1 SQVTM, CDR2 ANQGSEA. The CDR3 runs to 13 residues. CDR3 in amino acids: CSSLAGSSYEQYF. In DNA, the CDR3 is TGCAGCAGTCTAGCGGGAAGCTCCTACGAGCAGTACTTC.

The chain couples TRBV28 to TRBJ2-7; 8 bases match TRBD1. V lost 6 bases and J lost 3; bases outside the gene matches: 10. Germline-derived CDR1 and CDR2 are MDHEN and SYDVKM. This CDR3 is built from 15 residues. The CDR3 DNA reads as TGTGCCAGCAGGGAGGACAGGGCGGGTGGCTACGAGCAGTACTTC. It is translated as CASREDRAGGYEQYF.

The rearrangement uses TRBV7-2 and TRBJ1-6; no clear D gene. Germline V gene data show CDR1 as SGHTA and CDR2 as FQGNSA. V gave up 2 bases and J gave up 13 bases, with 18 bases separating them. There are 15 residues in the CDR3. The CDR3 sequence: CASSLLSSVPWPLHF. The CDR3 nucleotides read TGTGCCAGCAGCTTACTCTCTTCGGTGCCGTGGCCCCTCCACTTT.

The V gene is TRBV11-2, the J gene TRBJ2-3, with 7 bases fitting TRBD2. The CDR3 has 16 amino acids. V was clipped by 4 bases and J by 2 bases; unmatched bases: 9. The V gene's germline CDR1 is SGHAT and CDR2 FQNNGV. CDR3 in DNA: TGTGCCAGCAGCTCATTTGGGGGAGGGATCACAGATACGCAGTATTTT. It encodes CASSSFGGGITDTQYF.

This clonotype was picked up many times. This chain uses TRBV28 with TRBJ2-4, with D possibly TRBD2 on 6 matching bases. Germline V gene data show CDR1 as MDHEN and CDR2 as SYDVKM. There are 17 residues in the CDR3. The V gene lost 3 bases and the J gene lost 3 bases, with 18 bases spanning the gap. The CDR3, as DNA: TGTGCCAGCAGTTTTGCTTATGGAGGGCAGGGCAAAAACATTCAGTACTTC. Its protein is CASSFAYGGQGKNIQYF.